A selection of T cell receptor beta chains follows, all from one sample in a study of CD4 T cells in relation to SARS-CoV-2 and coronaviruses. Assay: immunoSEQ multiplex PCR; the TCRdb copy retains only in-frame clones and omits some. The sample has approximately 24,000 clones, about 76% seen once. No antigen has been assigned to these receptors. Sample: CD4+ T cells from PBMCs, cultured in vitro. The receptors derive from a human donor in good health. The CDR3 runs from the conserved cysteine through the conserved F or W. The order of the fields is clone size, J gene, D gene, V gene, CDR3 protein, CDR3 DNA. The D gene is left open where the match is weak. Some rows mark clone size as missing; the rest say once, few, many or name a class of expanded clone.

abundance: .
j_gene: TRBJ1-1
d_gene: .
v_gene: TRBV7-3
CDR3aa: CASSRGWGTEAFF
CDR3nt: TGTGCCAGCAGCAGGGGTTGGGGCACTGAAGCTTTCTTT

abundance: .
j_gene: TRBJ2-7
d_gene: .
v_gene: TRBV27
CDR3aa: CASSLLVGYEQYF
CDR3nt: TGTGCCAGCAGTTTATTAGTCGGGTACGAGCAGTACTTC

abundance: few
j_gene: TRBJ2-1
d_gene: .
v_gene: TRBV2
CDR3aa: CASSENGGVIGQFF
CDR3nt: TGTGCCAGCAGTGAAAATGGTGGGGTGATAGGGCAGTTCTTC

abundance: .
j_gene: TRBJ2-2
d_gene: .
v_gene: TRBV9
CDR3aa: CASSPLFPGRVSGELFF
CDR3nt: TGTGCCAGCAGCCCCCTTTTCCCGGGCCGGGTGTCCGGGGAGCTGTTTTTT

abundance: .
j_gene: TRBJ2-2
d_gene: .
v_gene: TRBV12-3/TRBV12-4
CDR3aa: CASRAVGGELFF
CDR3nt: TGTGCCAGCAGAGCAGTAGGCGGGGAGCTGTTTTTT

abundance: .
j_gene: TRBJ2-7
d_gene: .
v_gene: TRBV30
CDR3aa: CAWRWSSYEQYF
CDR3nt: TGTGCCTGGAGATGGAGCTCCTACGAGCAGTACTTC

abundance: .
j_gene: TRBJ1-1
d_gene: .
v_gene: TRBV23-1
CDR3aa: CASSHDTWDGGIEAFF
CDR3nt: TGCGCCAGCAGTCATGATACTTGGGACGGAGGGATAGAAGCTTTCTTT

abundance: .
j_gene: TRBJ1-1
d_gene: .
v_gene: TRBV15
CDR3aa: CATSRVDRMNTEAFF
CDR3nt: TGTGCCACCAGCAGAGTGGACAGAATGAACACTGAAGCTTTCTTT

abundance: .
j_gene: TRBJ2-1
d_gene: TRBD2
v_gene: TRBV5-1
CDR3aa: CASSLNVAGIYNEQFF
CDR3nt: TGCGCCAGCAGCTTGAATGTAGCGGGGATTTACAATGAGCAGTTCTTC

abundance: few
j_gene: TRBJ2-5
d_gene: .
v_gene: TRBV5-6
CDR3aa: CASSLRTRETQYF
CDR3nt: TGTGCCAGCAGCTTGAGGACGCGGGAGACCCAGTACTTC

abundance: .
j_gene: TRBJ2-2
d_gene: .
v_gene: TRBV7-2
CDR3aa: CASSPIQGRIGELFF
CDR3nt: TGTGCCAGCAGCCCAATACAAGGTCGGATCGGGGAGCTGTTTTTT

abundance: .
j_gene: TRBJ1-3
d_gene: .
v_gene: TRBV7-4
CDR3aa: CASSRSGGAIRSSGNTIYF
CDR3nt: TGTGCCAGCAGCCGTTCCGGGGGGGCGATAAGGAGCTCTGGAAACACCATATATTTT

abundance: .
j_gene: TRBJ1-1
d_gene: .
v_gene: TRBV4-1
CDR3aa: CASSREGRQQNTEAFF
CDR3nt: TGCGCCAGCAGCCGAGAAGGTAGGCAGCAGAACACTGAAGCTTTCTTT

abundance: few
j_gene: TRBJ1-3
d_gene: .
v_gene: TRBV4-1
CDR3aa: CASSQVATTGNTIYF
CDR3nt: TGCGCCAGCAGCCAAGTGGCAACGACTGGAAACACCATATATTTT

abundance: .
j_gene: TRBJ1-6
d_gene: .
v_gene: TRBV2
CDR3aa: CASSLQGQTYNSPLHF
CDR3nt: TGTGCCAGCAGTCTCCAGGGACAAACCTATAATTCACCCCTCCACTTT

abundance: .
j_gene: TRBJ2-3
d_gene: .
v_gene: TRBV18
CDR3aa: CASSLTDTQYF
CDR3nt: TGTGCCAGCTCACTTACAGACACGCAGTATTTT

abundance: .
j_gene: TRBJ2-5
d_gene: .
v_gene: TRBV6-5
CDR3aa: CASLGGTQYF
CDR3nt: TGTGCCAGCCTGGGTGGGACCCAGTACTTC

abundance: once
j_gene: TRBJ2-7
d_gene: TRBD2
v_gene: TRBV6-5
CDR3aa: CATAGTSSYEQYF
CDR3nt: TGTGCCACTGCCGGGACTAGCTCCTACGAGCAGTACTTC

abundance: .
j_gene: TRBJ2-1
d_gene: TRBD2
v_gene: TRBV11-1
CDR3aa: CASSLDLKLADEQFF
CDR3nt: TGTGCCAGCAGCTTGGACTTAAAACTAGCGGATGAGCAGTTCTTC

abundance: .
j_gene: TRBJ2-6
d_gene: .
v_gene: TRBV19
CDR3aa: CASTRTIRSGANVLTF
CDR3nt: TGTGCCAGTACCCGGACAATTAGGTCTGGGGCCAACGTCCTGACTTTC

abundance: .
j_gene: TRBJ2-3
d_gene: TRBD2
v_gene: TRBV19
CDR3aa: CASTRTSGDTDTQYF
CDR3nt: TGTGCCAGTACCCGGACTAGCGGAGACACAGATACGCAGTATTTT

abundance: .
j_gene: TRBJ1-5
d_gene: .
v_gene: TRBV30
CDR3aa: CAWSVRTGNQPQHF
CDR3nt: TGTGCCTGGAGTGTTCGGACGGGCAATCAGCCCCAGCATTTT

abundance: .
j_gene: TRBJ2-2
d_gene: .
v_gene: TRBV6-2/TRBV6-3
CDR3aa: CASSYSRTGELFF
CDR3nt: TGTGCCAGCAGTTACTCCCGGACCGGGGAGCTGTTTTTT

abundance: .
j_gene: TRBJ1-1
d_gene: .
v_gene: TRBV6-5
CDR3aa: CASRSPGAEAFF
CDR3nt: TGTGCCAGCAGGAGCCCGGGGGCTGAAGCTTTCTTT

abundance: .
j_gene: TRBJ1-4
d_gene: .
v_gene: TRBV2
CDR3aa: CASSPPGGWVKLFF
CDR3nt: TGTGCCAGCAGTCCTCCTGGAGGGTGGGTAAAACTGTTTTTT

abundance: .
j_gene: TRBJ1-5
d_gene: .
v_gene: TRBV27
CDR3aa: CASRRGNSNQPQHF
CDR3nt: TGTGCCAGCCGTCGAGGGAATAGCAATCAGCCCCAGCATTTT

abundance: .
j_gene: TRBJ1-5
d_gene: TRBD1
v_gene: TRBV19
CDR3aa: CASSKDRGRNQPQHF
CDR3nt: TGTGCCAGTAGTAAAGACAGGGGGAGAAATCAGCCCCAGCATTTT

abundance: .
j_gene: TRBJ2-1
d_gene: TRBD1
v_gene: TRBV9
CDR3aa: CASSVEVGTGGASRTYNEQFF
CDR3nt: TGTGCCAGCAGCGTAGAGGTAGGGACAGGGGGCGCGAGTAGGACCTACAATGAGCAGTTCTTC

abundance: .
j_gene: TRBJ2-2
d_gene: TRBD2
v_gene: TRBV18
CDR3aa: CASSPTSESNTGELFF
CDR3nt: TGTGCCAGCTCACCGACTAGCGAGTCGAACACCGGGGAGCTGTTTTTT

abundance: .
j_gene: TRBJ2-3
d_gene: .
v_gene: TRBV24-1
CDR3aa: CATSPSGTPSTDTQYF
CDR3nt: TGTGCCACCAGTCCCTCCGGGACTCCCAGCACAGATACGCAGTATTTT

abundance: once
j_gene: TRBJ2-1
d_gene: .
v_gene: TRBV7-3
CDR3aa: CASSSRLSGFTNEQFF
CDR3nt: TGTGCCAGCAGCTCCCGACTAAGCGGGTTTACCAATGAGCAGTTCTTC

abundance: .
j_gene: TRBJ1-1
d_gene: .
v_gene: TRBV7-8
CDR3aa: CASSRQETETEAFF
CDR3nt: TGTGCCAGCAGCCGACAGGAAACAGAAACTGAAGCTTTCTTT

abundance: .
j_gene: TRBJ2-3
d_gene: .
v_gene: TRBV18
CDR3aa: CASSPAAAGQTDTQYF
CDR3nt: TGTGCCAGCTCACCGGCAGCGGCGGGACAGACAGATACGCAGTATTTT

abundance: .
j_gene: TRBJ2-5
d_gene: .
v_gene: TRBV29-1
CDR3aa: CSVVPPQETQYF
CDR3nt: TGCAGCGTTGTACCACCCCAAGAGACCCAGTACTTC

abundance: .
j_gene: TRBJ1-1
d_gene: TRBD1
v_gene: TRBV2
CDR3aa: CASTSQGRTEAFF
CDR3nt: TGTGCCAGCACGTCACAGGGGAGGACTGAAGCTTTCTTT

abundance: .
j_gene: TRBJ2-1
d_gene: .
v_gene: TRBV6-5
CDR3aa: CASNPGSPYNEQFF
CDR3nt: TGTGCCAGCAACCCAGGGTCCCCCTACAATGAGCAGTTCTTC